Below, 5 T cell receptor beta chains from the same sample are listed, as sequenced in a study of shared clonotypes between healthy human individuals. Clones were sequenced by immunoSEQ multiplex PCR, and TCRdb holds only the in-frame ones, with some missing. The sample carries 2,500,000 or so clones, 93% recorded once. The sample was naive CD4+ T cells from PBMCs. As to subset: CD45RA+ positively selected. The receptors stem from a man between 18 and 35 years old in good health. Some clones in this sample may be carry-over from other donors' samples.

Notes on this clone: One end of the junction does not line up with germline, which may come from a read error. V usage is TRBV4-1 and J usage is TRBJ2-7; no firm D call. The CDR3 runs to 14 residues. Germline CDR1 reads MGHRA; CDR2 reads YSYEKL. The CDR3 DNA follows: TGCGCCAGCAGCCGGAAAGCTAGTGAGTGGGTAAGGGACTTC. Amino acids: CASSRKASEWVRDF.

J is TRBJ2-3 and V is TRBV19; TRBD2 matches at 9 bases. Germline lookup yields CDR1 LNHDA and CDR2 SQIVND (reference sequence). This CDR3 comprises 17 residues. The trim removed 5 bases at V and 6 bases at J, leaving 15 bases unmatched. Written as DNA, the CDR3 is TGTGCCAGTAGTTCCCTACGGACTAGCGTCGAGCGGGATACGCAGTATTTT. It yields the protein CASSSLRTSVERDTQYF.

The chain has TRBV19 and TRBJ2-3, with D hard to call. Germline V gene sequence: CDR1 LNHDA, CDR2 SQIVND (reference sequence). There are 13 residues in the CDR3. The germline V and J ends were trimmed by 5 bases and 3 bases, with 9 bases remaining between them. Here the CDR3 DNA reads TGTGCCAGTAGTCGCGAAAAAACAGATACGCAGTATTTT. Its protein is CASSREKTDTQYF.

This chain links TRBV6-1 with TRBJ2-7, with D uncertain. Per the germline V gene, CDR1 is MNHNS and CDR2 is SASEGT. The ends were cut back, 1 base at V and 6 bases at J, with 16 bases in the middle. The CDR3 is 15 residues long. CDR3 sequence (DNA): TGTGCCAGCAGTGAAGTCGACGGCAGTTTGAGCGAGCAGTACTTC. This gives the protein CASSEVDGSLSEQYF.

About this clone itself: Other DNA sequences within the sample encode an identical CDR3. The chain carries TRBV28 and TRBJ2-7; D possibly corresponds to TRBD1 (6 bases). CDR1 and CDR2 from the germline V gene are MDHEN and SYDVKM. This CDR3 is 13 amino acids long. The V and J ends lost 5 bases and 1 base respectively, with 9 bases between them. The CDR3 DNA is TGTGCCAGCAGTCCGGGACAATCCTACGAGCAGTACTTC. This sequence encodes CASSPGQSYEQYF.